Listed here is a single T cell receptor (beta chain). The data were taken from a study of blood T cell repertoires in COVID-19. Across the study: Sources were T cells, B-cell-depleted T cells, or PBMCs; the material itself was cDNA or gDNA.

The authors' processing: Amplification of reference gene primers provided the estimated nucleated cell counts. Here immunoSEQ multiplex PCR was the method, and the copy in TCRdb shows in-frame clones only, minus some. From that table come the V and J calls and clone size; the DNA was used to work out D and trimming. This sample has some 340,000 clones, with around 83% found just once. Cohorts were assigned according to the clinical history that participants reported. This CDR3 contains 17 residues. V was pared by 7 bases and J by 4 bases, with 23 bases between. The germline V gene encodes CDR1 LNHDA and CDR2 SQIVND (reference sequence).

The sequence was obtained from a woman in her forties or fifties who had recovered from COVID-19. V is TRBV19 and J is TRBJ1-3; no firm D call. Sample: PBMCs or T cells enriched from blood (not recorded which). The CDR3 sequence is CASNNDWPGSGGNTIYF. As DNA, the CDR3 is TGTGCCAGTAACAATGATTGGCCGGGGTCGGGGGGAAACACCATATATTTT.